This TCR beta chain was documented in a study of T cells in Graves' hyperthyroidism and ophthalmopathy. J gave up 3 bases and V 8 bases, and 4 bases lay outside the gene matches. Germline values: CDR1 MDHEN, CDR2 SYDVKM. CDR3 length: 13 residues. Newly diagnosed hyperthyroidism patients aged 18 to 65 years had disease lasting under 2 months. The sample holds many counts of this clonotype. It was RNA transcripts that yielded the amplified TCR beta CDR3 regions. First-round RT-PCR targeting the TCR CDR3 was performed with the HTBI primer set. Using its own MiXCR run on the multiplex PCR reads, TCRdb lists one record per CDR3 protein. This table has around 300,000 distinct CDR3 sequences, roughly an eighth appearing once.

This clonotype was obtained from a woman in her thirties or forties with Graves' hyperthyroidism. The sample comprised blood. The chain links TRBV28 to TRBJ2-1, with TRBD2 matching 7 bases. Here the CDR3 DNA reads TGTGCCAGCGGGGGGACTAACTACAATGAGCAGTTCTTC. Its protein product is CASGGTNYNEQFF. Together with reference TRBV28 and TRBJ2-1, the CDR3 gives the full variable domain: DVKVTQSSRYLVKRTGEKVFLECVQDMDHENMFWYRQDPGLGLRLIYFSYDVKMKEKGDIPEGYSVSREKKERFSLILESASTNQTSMYLCASGGTNYNEQFFGPGTRLTVL.